This is a list of T cell receptor beta chains from one sample in a study of cytomegalovirus exposure and HLA in healthy donors. TCRdb's copy holds only in-frame clones and misses some; the assay was immunoSEQ multiplex PCR. Counted here are about 200,000 clones, 75% to 90% occurring once; the ten biggest clones make up roughly 0.33%. The sequenced material came from PBMCs. Receptor source: a woman aged 25 to 39 in good health and CMV-seronegative. CDR3s include the opening cysteine and the closing phenylalanine or tryptophan. The order of the fields is V gene, J gene, D gene, clone size, CDR3 DNA, CDR3 protein. D genes are given only for firm matches. Not all rows give a size; the values are once, few, many and, for expanded clones, a class.

V gene: TRBV28; J gene: TRBJ2-1; D gene: TRBD1; clone size: once; CDR3 DNA: TGTGCCAGCATTCCATTGTCCGGGACAGGGGCCAATGAGCAGTTCTTC; CDR3 protein: CASIPLSGTGANEQFF
V gene: TRBV4-2; J gene: TRBJ2-7; D gene: TRBD2; clone size: few; CDR3 DNA: TGTGCCAGCAGCCAAGAAAGGCTAGCGGGGGGGGAGCAGTACTTC; CDR3 protein: CASSQERLAGGEQYF
V gene: TRBV2; J gene: TRBJ2-1; D gene: .; clone size: once; CDR3 DNA: TGTGCCAGCAGGTACAATGGGCCCACCAATGAGCAGTTCTTC; CDR3 protein: CASRYNGPTNEQFF
V gene: TRBV11-2; J gene: TRBJ2-5; D gene: TRBD1; clone size: .; CDR3 DNA: TGTGCCAGCAGCTGGGACAGGGTCCAAGAGACCCAGTACTTC; CDR3 protein: CASSWDRVQETQYF
V gene: TRBV27; J gene: TRBJ1-6; D gene: .; clone size: .; CDR3 DNA: TGTGCCAGCAGTTTCGGACTCAATTCACCCCTCCACTTT; CDR3 protein: CASSFGLNSPLHF
V gene: TRBV5-1; J gene: TRBJ2-7; D gene: TRBD1; clone size: .; CDR3 DNA: TGCGCCAGCAGCCCCTCCGGACAGGGCATGTACGAGCAGTACTTC; CDR3 protein: CASSPSGQGMYEQYF
V gene: TRBV2; J gene: TRBJ2-5; D gene: .; clone size: .; CDR3 DNA: TGTGCCAGCAGCCCCAGGCCGGAGACCCAGTACTTC; CDR3 protein: CASSPRPETQYF
V gene: TRBV7-8; J gene: TRBJ2-7; D gene: .; clone size: .; CDR3 DNA: TGTGCCAGCAAGGGGGACATTACCTACGAGCAGTACTTC; CDR3 protein: CASKGDITYEQYF
V gene: TRBV29-1; J gene: TRBJ2-7; D gene: .; clone size: .; CDR3 DNA: TGCAGCGCCCGGGACTTAAGCTACGAGCAGTACTTC; CDR3 protein: CSARDLSYEQYF
V gene: TRBV7-2; J gene: TRBJ1-2; D gene: TRBD1; clone size: .; CDR3 DNA: TGTGCCAGCAGCTCCGGACAGGGTGGATATGGCTACACCTTC; CDR3 protein: CASSSGQGGYGYTF
V gene: TRBV6-1; J gene: TRBJ2-5; D gene: .; clone size: .; CDR3 DNA: TGTGCCAGCAGTGAAGTGGTGAACTTCTTCTCGGAAGAGACCCAGTACTTC; CDR3 protein: CASSEVVNFFSEETQYF
V gene: TRBV7-9; J gene: TRBJ2-4; D gene: .; clone size: .; CDR3 DNA: TGTTCCAGCAGCTTACTGGGGGGAAACATTCAGTACTTC; CDR3 protein: CSSSLLGGNIQYF
V gene: TRBV13; J gene: TRBJ2-7; D gene: .; clone size: .; CDR3 DNA: TGTGCCAGCAGCTTAAGTGGAAGCGGCTCCTACGAGCAGTACTTC; CDR3 protein: CASSLSGSGSYEQYF
V gene: TRBV6-5; J gene: TRBJ1-4; D gene: .; clone size: .; CDR3 DNA: TGTGCCAGCAGTTACTCGAGGAACGAAAAACTGTTTTTT; CDR3 protein: CASSYSRNEKLFF
V gene: TRBV4-1; J gene: TRBJ2-7; D gene: TRBD1; clone size: .; CDR3 DNA: TGCGCCAGCAGCCAAGATGGGACAGGGGGTGGCGAGCAGTACTTC; CDR3 protein: CASSQDGTGGGEQYF
V gene: TRBV2; J gene: TRBJ2-1; D gene: TRBD2; clone size: .; CDR3 DNA: TGTGCCAGCAGTGAAATTTCTCTCTCTGCGGGGAGGGAGTTCTTC; CDR3 protein: CASSEISLSAGREFF
V gene: TRBV5-8; J gene: TRBJ2-7; D gene: TRBD1; clone size: .; CDR3 DNA: TGTGCCAGCAGCGGCTCGGGACAGGGGTACTACGAGCAGTACTTC; CDR3 protein: CASSGSGQGYYEQYF
V gene: TRBV2; J gene: TRBJ2-7; D gene: TRBD2; clone size: .; CDR3 DNA: TGTGCCAGCAGGTTAGGGGGGACTAGCGGTTTAAAAACCTCCTACGAGCAGTACTTC; CDR3 protein: CASRLGGTSGLKTSYEQYF
V gene: TRBV27; J gene: TRBJ2-3; D gene: .; clone size: .; CDR3 DNA: TGTGCCAGCAGTTTCCCCAACACAGATACGCAGTATTTT; CDR3 protein: CASSFPNTDTQYF
V gene: TRBV4-1; J gene: TRBJ2-7; D gene: .; clone size: once; CDR3 DNA: TGCGCCAGCAGCCAACTAACAGGGGCGGGAAACGAGCAGTACTTC; CDR3 protein: CASSQLTGAGNEQYF
V gene: TRBV28; J gene: TRBJ2-3; D gene: .; clone size: .; CDR3 DNA: TGTGCCAGCAAGCAAGGAGGTACAGATACGCAGTATTTT; CDR3 protein: CASKQGGTDTQYF
V gene: TRBV11-2; J gene: TRBJ2-2; D gene: .; clone size: .; CDR3 DNA: TGTGCCAGCAGCTCCCAACAGGGACGGAACACCGGGGAGCTGTTTTTT; CDR3 protein: CASSSQQGRNTGELFF
V gene: TRBV6-5; J gene: TRBJ2-7; D gene: .; clone size: .; CDR3 DNA: TGTGCCAGCAGTTACTCGAGGGGCTTCTCCGGGGGCGAGCAGTACTTC; CDR3 protein: CASSYSRGFSGGEQYF
V gene: TRBV7-9; J gene: TRBJ2-1; D gene: .; clone size: .; CDR3 DNA: TGTGCCAGCAGCCGCATAGACAGGAATGAGCAGTTCTTC; CDR3 protein: CASSRIDRNEQFF
V gene: TRBV28; J gene: TRBJ2-7; D gene: .; clone size: .; CDR3 DNA: TGTGCCAGCACGGCTGGGGGGTACTCCTACGAGCAGTACTTC; CDR3 protein: CASTAGGYSYEQYF
V gene: TRBV5-4; J gene: TRBJ2-7; D gene: TRBD2; clone size: .; CDR3 DNA: TGTGCCAGCAGCTCCGGACTAGCGGGAGGCAACGAGCAGTACTTC; CDR3 protein: CASSSGLAGGNEQYF
V gene: TRBV2; J gene: TRBJ2-5; D gene: TRBD1; clone size: .; CDR3 DNA: TGTGCCAGCAGGACAGGGACGTACCAAGAGACCCAGTACTTC; CDR3 protein: CASRTGTYQETQYF
V gene: TRBV27; J gene: TRBJ1-6; D gene: .; clone size: .; CDR3 DNA: TGTGCCAGCAGTTTAACAGGCTCCTATAATTCACCCCTCCACTTT; CDR3 protein: CASSLTGSYNSPLHF
V gene: TRBV10-3; J gene: TRBJ2-1; D gene: TRBD1; clone size: once; CDR3 DNA: TGTGCCATCAGGGCCGGGACAGGGTCCTACAATGAGCAGTTCTTC; CDR3 protein: CAIRAGTGSYNEQFF
V gene: TRBV10-3; J gene: TRBJ2-3; D gene: .; clone size: once; CDR3 DNA: TGTGCCATCAGTGGGGGCAGGGGGGCAGATACGCAGTATTTT; CDR3 protein: CAISGGRGADTQYF
V gene: TRBV19; J gene: TRBJ1-2; D gene: .; clone size: .; CDR3 DNA: TGTGCCAGTAGTATAGAACGGAACTATGGCTACACCTTC; CDR3 protein: CASSIERNYGYTF
V gene: TRBV27; J gene: TRBJ1-2; D gene: .; clone size: .; CDR3 DNA: TGTGCCAGTAAGGAGGCACTCCATAGCGGTGGCTACACCTTC; CDR3 protein: CASKEALHSGGYTF
V gene: TRBV27; J gene: TRBJ2-1; D gene: TRBD2; clone size: .; CDR3 DNA: TGTGCCAGCAGCTTAGCGGGGGGATTTGTCAATGAGCAGTTCTTC; CDR3 protein: CASSLAGGFVNEQFF
V gene: TRBV5-1; J gene: TRBJ1-4; D gene: .; clone size: few; CDR3 DNA: TGCGCCAGCAGCTCCACAGGGACTAATGAAAAACTGTTTTTT; CDR3 protein: CASSSTGTNEKLFF
V gene: TRBV28; J gene: TRBJ2-7; D gene: .; clone size: .; CDR3 DNA: TGTGCCAGCAGTTCTGTTCCTTACGAGCAGTACTTC; CDR3 protein: CASSSVPYEQYF
V gene: TRBV13; J gene: TRBJ2-1; D gene: .; clone size: once; CDR3 DNA: TGTGCCAGCCAAATCGGGAACCCGCTGGATGAGCAGTTCTTC; CDR3 protein: CASQIGNPLDEQFF
V gene: TRBV27; J gene: TRBJ2-1; D gene: .; clone size: .; CDR3 DNA: TGTGCCAGCACGGTGGCGGGGGCCACTAATGAGCAGTTCTTC; CDR3 protein: CASTVAGATNEQFF
V gene: TRBV19; J gene: TRBJ2-3; D gene: TRBD1; clone size: .; CDR3 DNA: TGTGCCAGTAGTACTGCCCGACAGGGAGCAGATACGCAGTATTTT; CDR3 protein: CASSTARQGADTQYF
V gene: TRBV5-1; J gene: TRBJ2-5; D gene: TRBD2; clone size: .; CDR3 DNA: TGCGCCAGCAGCTTGGCACTAGCGGGGAAGACCCAGTACTTC; CDR3 protein: CASSLALAGKTQYF
V gene: TRBV28; J gene: TRBJ1-1; D gene: .; clone size: .; CDR3 DNA: TGTGCCAGCAGTCAACCGGGAGGAGGCACTGAAGCTTTCTTT; CDR3 protein: CASSQPGGGTEAFF
V gene: TRBV28; J gene: TRBJ1-1; D gene: .; clone size: .; CDR3 DNA: TGTGCCAGCAGTTTAGTTCCGGGGGGGGGAATGAACACTGAAGCTTTCTTT; CDR3 protein: CASSLVPGGGMNTEAFF
V gene: TRBV5-4; J gene: TRBJ2-5; D gene: TRBD2; clone size: .; CDR3 DNA: TGTGCCAGCAGCCGCCGACTAGCGGGGGGGGTACTGGAGACCCAGTACTTC; CDR3 protein: CASSRRLAGGVLETQYF
V gene: TRBV27; J gene: TRBJ2-1; D gene: TRBD2; clone size: .; CDR3 DNA: TGTGCCAGCAGTTGGACTAGCGGGAACAATGAGCAGTTCTTC; CDR3 protein: CASSWTSGNNEQFF
V gene: TRBV5-1; J gene: TRBJ2-3; D gene: TRBD2; clone size: .; CDR3 DNA: TGCGCCAGCAGCCCCACTAGCGGGGTAGATACGCAGTATTTT; CDR3 protein: CASSPTSGVDTQYF
V gene: TRBV7-9; J gene: TRBJ2-1; D gene: TRBD2; clone size: few; CDR3 DNA: TGTGCCAGCAGCGACGGGGGAAGCGGGGGGGCGGTTGAGCAGTTCTTC; CDR3 protein: CASSDGGSGGAVEQFF
V gene: TRBV7-9; J gene: TRBJ1-2; D gene: TRBD1; clone size: .; CDR3 DNA: TGTGCCAGCAGCCAGCGACTACAGGGGGAAGGGTATGGCTACACCTTC; CDR3 protein: CASSQRLQGEGYGYTF
V gene: TRBV28; J gene: TRBJ2-3; D gene: .; clone size: .; CDR3 DNA: TGTGCCAGCTGGACCGCGGGCACCACGGGAGATACGCAGTATTTT; CDR3 protein: CASWTAGTTGDTQYF
V gene: TRBV5-1; J gene: TRBJ2-1; D gene: .; clone size: once; CDR3 DNA: TGCGCCAGCAGCCCCGAGATAAGCTCCTACAATGAGCAGTTCTTC; CDR3 protein: CASSPEISSYNEQFF
V gene: TRBV7-2; J gene: TRBJ1-6; D gene: .; clone size: once; CDR3 DNA: TGTGCCAGCAGCTTATCCTTGGCAAGGGGGAGTTCACCCCTCCACTTT; CDR3 protein: CASSLSLARGSSPLHF
V gene: TRBV27; J gene: TRBJ2-6; D gene: .; clone size: .; CDR3 DNA: TGTGCCAGCAGTTTATGGCAGGGCTCTGGGGCCAACGTCCTGGCTTTC; CDR3 protein: CASSLWQGSGANVLAF
V gene: TRBV18; J gene: TRBJ2-7; D gene: TRBD1; clone size: .; CDR3 DNA: TGTGCCAGCTCACTTTCGGGACAGGGCGAGCAGTACTTC; CDR3 protein: CASSLSGQGEQYF
V gene: TRBV2; J gene: TRBJ2-5; D gene: .; clone size: .; CDR3 DNA: TGTGCCAGCAAGGGGAAAGAGACCCAGTACTTC; CDR3 protein: CASKGKETQYF
V gene: TRBV18; J gene: TRBJ2-7; D gene: TRBD1; clone size: .; CDR3 DNA: TGTGCCAGCTCACCGCGTAATTCAGGGACAGGGGGCCCCTACGAGCAGTACTTC; CDR3 protein: CASSPRNSGTGGPYEQYF
V gene: TRBV27; J gene: TRBJ2-1; D gene: TRBD1; clone size: .; CDR3 DNA: TGTGCCAGCACCCCCCGGGACAGGGCCCCCAATGAGCAGTTCTTC; CDR3 protein: CASTPRDRAPNEQFF
V gene: TRBV5-1; J gene: TRBJ1-1; D gene: .; clone size: .; CDR3 DNA: TGCGCCAGCAGCTCGGGAGCGGGAACTGAAGCTTTCTTT; CDR3 protein: CASSSGAGTEAFF
V gene: TRBV6-1; J gene: TRBJ2-7; D gene: TRBD2; clone size: .; CDR3 DNA: TGTGCCAGCAGTCCCCGGGGGGGGAATAAGCAGTACTTC; CDR3 protein: CASSPRGGNKQYF
V gene: TRBV5-8; J gene: TRBJ2-6; D gene: TRBD1; clone size: .; CDR3 DNA: TGTGCCAGCAGCTCTGACAGGGGGCCTGGGGCCAACGTCCTGACTTTC; CDR3 protein: CASSSDRGPGANVLTF